This T cell receptor (beta chain) was profiled in a study of cytomegalovirus exposure and HLA in healthy donors. Among the donors, all were healthy bone marrow donors. Nominally healthy donors provided the samples, though records likely missed some immune exposures. Overall study results and limits: It was taken for granted in presence/absence analyses that sequencing depth across donors was roughly uniform.

Researchers ran the PCR with 60 Vbeta and 13 Jbeta primers. The method was immunoSEQ multiplex PCR; TCRdb's version includes in-frame clones alone and lacks a portion of them. The data hold 150,000 to 200,000 clones, with around four fifths observed a single time. About this clone: Its antigen is not identified.

Germline V CDR1 and CDR2: MDHEN, SYDVKM. V shed 5 bases and J shed 0 bases, with 28 bases lying between them. This CDR3 region has 21 residues. The rearrangement uses TRBV28 and TRBJ2-2; D might be TRBD2 (5 bases). The TCR originated in a man between 18 and 35 years old in good health and CMV-seropositive. The sample consisted of PBMCs. CDR3 coding DNA: TGTGCCAGCAGTGACTACTTCAAATCCCTGACTCTCTACCCGAACACCGGGGAGCTGTTTTTT. Protein sequence: CASSDYFKSLTLYPNTGELFF.